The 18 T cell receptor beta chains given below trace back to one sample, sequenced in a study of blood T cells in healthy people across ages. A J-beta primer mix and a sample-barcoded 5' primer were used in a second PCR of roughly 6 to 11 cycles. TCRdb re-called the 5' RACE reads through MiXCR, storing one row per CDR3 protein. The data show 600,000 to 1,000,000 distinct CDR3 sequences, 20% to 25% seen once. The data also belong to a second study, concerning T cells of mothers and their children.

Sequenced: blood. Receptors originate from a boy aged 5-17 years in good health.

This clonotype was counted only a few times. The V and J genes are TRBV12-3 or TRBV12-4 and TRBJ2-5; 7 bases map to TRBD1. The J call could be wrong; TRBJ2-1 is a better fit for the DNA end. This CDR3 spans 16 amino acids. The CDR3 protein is CASLGTRRGYYNEQFF. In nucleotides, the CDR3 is TGTGCCAGCCTTGGAACTCGCAGGGGGTATTACAATGAGCAGTTCTTC.

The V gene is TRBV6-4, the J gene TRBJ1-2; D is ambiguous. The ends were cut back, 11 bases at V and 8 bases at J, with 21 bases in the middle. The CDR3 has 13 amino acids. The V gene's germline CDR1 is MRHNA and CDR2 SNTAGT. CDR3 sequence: CAGNLDRGEGYTF. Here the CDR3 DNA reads TGTGCCGGTAACCTCGACCGCGGAGAAGGCTACACCTTC.

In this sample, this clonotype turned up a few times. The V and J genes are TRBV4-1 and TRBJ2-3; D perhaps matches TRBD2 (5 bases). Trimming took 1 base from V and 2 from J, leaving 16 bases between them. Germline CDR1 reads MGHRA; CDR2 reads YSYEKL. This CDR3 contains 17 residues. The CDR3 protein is CASSQGPGGTTTDTQYF. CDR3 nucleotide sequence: TGCGCCAGCAGCCAAGGCCCAGGAGGTACCACCACAGATACGCAGTATTTT.

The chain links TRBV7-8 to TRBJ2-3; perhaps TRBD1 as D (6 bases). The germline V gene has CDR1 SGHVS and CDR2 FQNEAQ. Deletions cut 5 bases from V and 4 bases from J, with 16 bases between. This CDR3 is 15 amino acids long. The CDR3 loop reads CASSPLPRGPDTQYF. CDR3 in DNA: TGTGCCAGCAGCCCGTTGCCCAGGGGACCAGATACGCAGTATTTT.

The CDR3: CAISESSQGVETQYF. CDR3 in DNA: TGTGCCATCAGTGAGTCGTCCCAGGGTGTGGAGACCCAGTACTTC. The V gene is TRBV10-3, the J gene TRBJ2-5, with a weak D call TRBD1 (5 bases). V gave up 0 bases and J gave up 5 bases, with 13 bases separating them. Germline V gene sequence: CDR1 ENHRY, CDR2 SYGVKD. This CDR3 is 15 amino acids long.

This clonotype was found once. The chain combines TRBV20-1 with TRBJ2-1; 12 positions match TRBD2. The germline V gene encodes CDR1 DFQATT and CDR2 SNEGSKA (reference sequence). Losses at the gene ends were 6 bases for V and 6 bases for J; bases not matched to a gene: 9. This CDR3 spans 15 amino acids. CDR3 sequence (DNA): TGCAGTGCGCCCCTAGCGGGAGGGCTCTCCAATGAGCAGTTCTTC. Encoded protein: CSAPLAGGLSNEQFF.

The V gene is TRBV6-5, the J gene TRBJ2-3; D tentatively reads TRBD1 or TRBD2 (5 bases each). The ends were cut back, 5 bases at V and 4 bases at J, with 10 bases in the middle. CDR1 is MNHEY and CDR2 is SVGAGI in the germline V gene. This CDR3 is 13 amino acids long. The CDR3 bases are TGTGCCAGCAGTAGCCCGGGGCCAGATACGCAGTATTTT. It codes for CASSSPGPDTQYF.

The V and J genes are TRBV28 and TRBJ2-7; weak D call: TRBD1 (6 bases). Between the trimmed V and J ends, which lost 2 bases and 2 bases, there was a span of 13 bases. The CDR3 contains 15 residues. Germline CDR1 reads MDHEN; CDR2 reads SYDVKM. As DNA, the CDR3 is TGTGCCAGCAGTTTAAGCGAGGACAGAACCTACGAGCAGTACTTC. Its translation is CASSLSEDRTYEQYF.

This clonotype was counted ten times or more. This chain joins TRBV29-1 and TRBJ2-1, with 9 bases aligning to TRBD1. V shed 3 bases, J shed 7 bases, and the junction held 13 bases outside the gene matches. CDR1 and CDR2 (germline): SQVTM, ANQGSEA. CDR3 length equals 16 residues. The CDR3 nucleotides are TGCAGCGTTGATCGAACAGGGGGCCCTCGCCCTAATGAGCAGTTCTTC. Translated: CSVDRTGGPRPNEQFF.

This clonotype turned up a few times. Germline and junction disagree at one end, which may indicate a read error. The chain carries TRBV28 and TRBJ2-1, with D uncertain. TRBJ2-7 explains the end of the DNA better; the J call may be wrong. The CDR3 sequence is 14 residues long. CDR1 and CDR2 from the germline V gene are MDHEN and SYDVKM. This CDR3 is CASNLSPIGGEQYF. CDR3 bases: TGTGCCAGCAATTTATCCCCGATCGGTGGCGAGCAGTACTTC.

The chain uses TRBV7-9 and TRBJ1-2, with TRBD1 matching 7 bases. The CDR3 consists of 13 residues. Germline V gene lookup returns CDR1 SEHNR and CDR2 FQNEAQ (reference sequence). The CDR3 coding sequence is TGTGCTGGCGGACCGACAGGGTATCCTGGCTACACCTTC. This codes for CAGGPTGYPGYTF.

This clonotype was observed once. The CDR3 bases are TGTGCCAGCAACCGACAGGGACTGCAGGAGACCCAGTACTTC. Protein: CASNRQGLQETQYF. This sequence joins TRBV2 and TRBJ2-5, with a weak D call TRBD1 (7 bases). The CDR3 has 14 amino acids. The germline gives CDR1 SNHLY, CDR2 FYNNEI. V dropped 7 bases and J dropped 5 bases, with 17 bases sitting between them.

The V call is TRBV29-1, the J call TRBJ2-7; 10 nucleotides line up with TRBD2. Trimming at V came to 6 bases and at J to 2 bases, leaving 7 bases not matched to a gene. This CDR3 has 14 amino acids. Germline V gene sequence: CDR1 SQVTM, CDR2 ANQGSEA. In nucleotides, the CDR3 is TGCAGCGTCACGGGACTAGCGCCAGCCTACGAGCAGTACTTC. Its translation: CSVTGLAPAYEQYF.

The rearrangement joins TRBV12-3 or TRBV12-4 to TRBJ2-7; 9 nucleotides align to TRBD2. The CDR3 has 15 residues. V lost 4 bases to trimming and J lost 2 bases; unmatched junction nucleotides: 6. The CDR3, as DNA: TGTGCCAGCAGTTGGGGCGGGAGGGGAGCCTACGAGCAGTACTTC. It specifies CASSWGGRGAYEQYF.

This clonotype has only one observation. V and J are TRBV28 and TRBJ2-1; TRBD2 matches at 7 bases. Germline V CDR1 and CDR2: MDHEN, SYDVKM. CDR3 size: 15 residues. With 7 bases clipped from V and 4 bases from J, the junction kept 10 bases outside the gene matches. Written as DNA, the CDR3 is TGTGCCAGCAAGGCTAGCGGAGGGAGGTACAATGAGCAGTTCTTC. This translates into CASKASGGRYNEQFF.

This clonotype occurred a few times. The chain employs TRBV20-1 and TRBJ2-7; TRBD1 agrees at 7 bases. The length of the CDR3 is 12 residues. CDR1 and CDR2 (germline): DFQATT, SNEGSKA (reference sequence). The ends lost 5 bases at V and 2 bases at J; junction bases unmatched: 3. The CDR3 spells CSALGTAYEQYF. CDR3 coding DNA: TGCAGTGCTCTAGGGACAGCCTACGAGCAGTACTTC.

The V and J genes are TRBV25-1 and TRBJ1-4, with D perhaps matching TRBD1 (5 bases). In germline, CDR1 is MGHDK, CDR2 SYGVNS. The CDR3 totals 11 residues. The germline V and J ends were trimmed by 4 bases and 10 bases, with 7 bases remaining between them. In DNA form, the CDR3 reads TGTGCCAGCAGTGTGGGGGTAAAACTGTTTTTT. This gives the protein CASSVGVKLFF.

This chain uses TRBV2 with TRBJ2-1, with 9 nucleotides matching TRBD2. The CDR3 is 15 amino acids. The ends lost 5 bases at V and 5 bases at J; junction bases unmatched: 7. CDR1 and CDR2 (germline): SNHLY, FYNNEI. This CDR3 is CASSSDGLANNEQFF. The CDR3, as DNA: TGTGCCAGCAGTTCCGACGGACTAGCGAACAATGAGCAGTTCTTC.